Listed below are T cell receptor beta chains from one sample, sequenced in a study of blood T cell repertoires in COVID-19. Profiled with immunoSEQ multiplex PCR; TCRdb holds only in-frame clones, not every one. The table records about 51,000 clones, more than 85% of them present only once. The sample taken for sequencing was peripheral blood. These receptors came from a man between 50 and 59 years old with acute or convalescent COVID-19. The CDR3 runs from the conserved cysteine through the conserved F or W. Clone size appears in some rows only: once, few, many, or a class for an expanded clone.

TRBV14,TRBJ1-2,once,CASSQYRGTGYTF
TRBV24-1,TRBJ2-7,-,CATSDRTGGLYEQYF
TRBV9,TRBJ2-1,once,CASSVDIYNEQFF
TRBV24-1,TRBJ1-2,-,CATSDYGRNYGYTF
TRBV4-2,TRBJ2-1,once,CASSQDQTLNEQFF
TRBV5-1,TRBJ1-1,-,CASSPTGGPAFF
TRBV2,TRBJ2-7,-,CASRTDSYEQYF
TRBV5-8,TRBJ1-2,-,CASSLIPGQIYGYTF
TRBV24-1,TRBJ2-7,-,CATSDSQAGIYEQYF
TRBV24-1,TRBJ2-2,-,CATSDYTGEHTGELFF
TRBV10-3,TRBJ1-6,once,CAISEPLEGGSPLHF
TRBV2,TRBJ2-7,-,CASSLTGTKDEQYF
TRBV4-1,TRBJ1-4,-,CASSQALGGVGGANEKLFF
TRBV11-2,TRBJ1-2,-,CASSPGTGYGYTF
TRBV10-1,TRBJ2-7,-,CASSPRRTGGDEQYF